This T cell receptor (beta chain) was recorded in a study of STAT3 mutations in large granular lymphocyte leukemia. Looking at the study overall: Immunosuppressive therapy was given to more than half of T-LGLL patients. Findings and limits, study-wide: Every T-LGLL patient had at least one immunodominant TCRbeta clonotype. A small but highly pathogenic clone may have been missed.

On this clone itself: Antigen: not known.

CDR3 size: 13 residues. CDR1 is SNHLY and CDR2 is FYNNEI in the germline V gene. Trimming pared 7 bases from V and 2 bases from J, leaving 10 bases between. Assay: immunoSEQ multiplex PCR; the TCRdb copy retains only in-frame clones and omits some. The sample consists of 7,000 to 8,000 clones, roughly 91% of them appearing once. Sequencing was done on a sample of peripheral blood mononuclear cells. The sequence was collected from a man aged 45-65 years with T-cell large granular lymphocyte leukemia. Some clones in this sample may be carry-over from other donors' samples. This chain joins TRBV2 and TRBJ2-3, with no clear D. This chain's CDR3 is CASTYGPTDTQYF. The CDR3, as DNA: TGTGCCAGCACTTACGGGCCCACAGATACGCAGTATTTT.